The entry below describes one T cell receptor (beta chain). The data were taken from a study of cytomegalovirus exposure and HLA in healthy donors. This CDR3 has 15 amino acids. Looked up from germline, CDR1 is LGHNA and CDR2 is YSLEER. The ends were cut back, 0 bases at V and 8 bases at J, with 16 bases in the middle. Use of 60 Vbeta and 13 Jbeta primers characterized the PCR. Generated by immunoSEQ multiplex PCR, the TCRdb table keeps only in-frame clones and is missing some. Seen here are about 200,000 clones, over 65% observed once, and the top ten hold about a sixth. The V and J genes are TRBV4-3 and TRBJ1-2; possible D gene TRBD1, 5 bases. The receptor was isolated from a man aged 40-55 years in good health and CMV-seronegative. Sequenced: PBMCs. Written as DNA, the CDR3 is TGCGCCAGCAGCCAAGATTATGCCAGGGATGGCGGCTACACCTTC. It yields the protein CASSQDYARDGGYTF.